This is a list of T cell receptor beta chains from one sample in a study of vaccination effects on CD4 cells after COVID-19. This table comes from immunoSEQ multiplex PCR, and its TCRdb copy is limited to in-frame clones, with some not included. The data contain around 47,000 clones, about 68% of them singletons. For these receptors, no antigen is known. The starting material was CD4+ T cells from PBMCs cultured with a peptide pool, obtained before COVID-19 vaccination. These receptors were obtained from a human donor who had a prior SARS-CoV-2 infection. CDR3s include the opening cysteine and the closing phenylalanine or tryptophan. The order of the fields is CDR3 length, V gene, clone size, J gene, D gene, CDR3 protein, CDR3 DNA. D genes are given only for firm matches. Only part of the rows carry a size: once, few, many, or a class if the clone is expanded.

len: 13; v_gene: TRBV6-5; abundance: .; j_gene: TRBJ2-1; d_gene: TRBD2; CDR3aa: CASSYGGDSEQFF; CDR3nt: TGTGCCAGCAGTTACGGGGGGGATAGTGAGCAGTTCTTC
len: 16; v_gene: TRBV6-2/TRBV6-3; abundance: few; j_gene: TRBJ2-2; d_gene: .; CDR3aa: CASSYSRGSEAGELFF; CDR3nt: TGTGCCAGCAGTTACTCTAGGGGCTCAGAGGCCGGGGAGCTGTTTTTT
len: 17; v_gene: TRBV4-3; abundance: .; j_gene: TRBJ2-1; d_gene: .; CDR3aa: CASSQDFGFRRDNEQFF; CDR3nt: TGCGCCAGCAGCCAGGACTTTGGCTTTAGACGCGACAATGAGCAGTTCTTC
len: 13; v_gene: TRBV9; abundance: .; j_gene: TRBJ1-1; d_gene: TRBD1; CDR3aa: CASSRDRGTEAFF; CDR3nt: TGTGCCAGCAGCCGGGACAGGGGCACTGAAGCTTTCTTT
len: 14; v_gene: TRBV2; abundance: .; j_gene: TRBJ1-3; d_gene: TRBD1; CDR3aa: CASRGTGAGNTIYF; CDR3nt: TGTGCCAGCAGGGGGACAGGGGCTGGAAACACCATATATTTT
len: 14; v_gene: TRBV27; abundance: .; j_gene: TRBJ1-1; d_gene: .; CDR3aa: CASSFVGQNTEAFF; CDR3nt: TGTGCCAGCAGTTTCGTCGGACAGAACACTGAAGCTTTCTTT
len: 14; v_gene: TRBV10-3; abundance: once; j_gene: TRBJ2-3; d_gene: TRBD2; CDR3aa: CAGKLGAGEDTQYF; CDR3nt: TGTGCCGGGAAGTTAGGTGCGGGGGAGGATACGCAGTATTTT
len: 15; v_gene: TRBV15; abundance: .; j_gene: TRBJ2-3; d_gene: .; CDR3aa: CATSWDAMGTDTQYF; CDR3nt: TGTGCCACCAGCTGGGATGCGATGGGAACAGATACGCAGTATTTT
len: 15; v_gene: TRBV7-6; abundance: .; j_gene: TRBJ1-1; d_gene: .; CDR3aa: CASSSFRGVDTEAFF; CDR3nt: TGTGCCAGCAGCTCCTTCAGGGGAGTGGACACTGAAGCTTTCTTT
len: 14; v_gene: TRBV3-1/TRBV3-2; abundance: .; j_gene: TRBJ1-2; d_gene: .; CDR3aa: CASSQGWGASGYTF; CDR3nt: TGTGCCAGCAGCCAAGGCTGGGGGGCTAGTGGCTACACCTTC
len: 17; v_gene: TRBV7-2; abundance: .; j_gene: TRBJ2-1; d_gene: .; CDR3aa: CASSFRVVSVSYNEQFF; CDR3nt: TGTGCCAGCAGCTTCCGGGTAGTTTCTGTCTCCTACAATGAGCAGTTCTTC
len: 13; v_gene: TRBV5-4; abundance: .; j_gene: TRBJ1-6; d_gene: .; CDR3aa: CASSLEQGSPLHF; CDR3nt: TGTGCCAGCAGCTTGGAGCAGGGTTCACCCCTCCACTTT
len: 13; v_gene: TRBV12-3/TRBV12-4; abundance: .; j_gene: TRBJ1-1; d_gene: .; CDR3aa: CASSVRESTEAFF; CDR3nt: TGTGCCAGCAGTGTCAGGGAGTCCACTGAAGCTTTCTTT
len: 15; v_gene: TRBV19; abundance: .; j_gene: TRBJ1-2; d_gene: TRBD1; CDR3aa: CASSMGGQGAYGYTF; CDR3nt: TGTGCCAGTAGTATGGGAGGACAGGGGGCGTATGGCTACACCTTC
len: 16; v_gene: TRBV6-2/TRBV6-3; abundance: .; j_gene: TRBJ1-5; d_gene: TRBD1; CDR3aa: CASSYQGQGPSQPQHF; CDR3nt: TGTGCCAGCAGTTACCAGGGACAGGGGCCGAGTCAGCCCCAGCATTTT
len: 15; v_gene: TRBV27; abundance: .; j_gene: TRBJ2-1; d_gene: TRBD2; CDR3aa: CASSSGREFVDEQFF; CDR3nt: TGTGCCAGCAGTTCGGGGCGGGAGTTCGTAGATGAGCAGTTCTTC
len: 16; v_gene: TRBV5-8; abundance: .; j_gene: TRBJ2-3; d_gene: TRBD1; CDR3aa: CASSPGQGGGTDTQYF; CDR3nt: TGTGCCAGCAGCCCCGGACAGGGTGGCGGCACAGATACGCAGTATTTT
len: 14; v_gene: TRBV19; abundance: .; j_gene: TRBJ2-5; d_gene: .; CDR3aa: CASSIGPELETQYF; CDR3nt: TGTGCCAGTAGTATCGGTCCGGAGTTAGAGACCCAGTACTTC
len: 11; v_gene: TRBV29-1; abundance: few; j_gene: TRBJ2-7; d_gene: TRBD1; CDR3aa: CSGQNDGEQYF; CDR3nt: TGCTCGGGACAGAACGACGGCGAGCAGTACTTC
len: 17; v_gene: TRBV7-6; abundance: .; j_gene: TRBJ1-1; d_gene: .; CDR3aa: CASSLRVAHLRDTEAFF; CDR3nt: TGTGCCAGCAGCTTAAGAGTGGCCCACCTCCGGGACACTGAAGCTTTCTTT
len: 16; v_gene: TRBV9; abundance: .; j_gene: TRBJ2-7; d_gene: TRBD1; CDR3aa: CASSPRDGTESYEQYF; CDR3nt: TGTGCCAGCAGCCCCAGGGATGGGACAGAGTCCTACGAGCAGTACTTC
len: 16; v_gene: TRBV6-1; abundance: .; j_gene: TRBJ1-3; d_gene: .; CDR3aa: CASSESLLLSGNTIYF; CDR3nt: TGTGCCAGCAGTGAAAGCCTCCTTCTCTCTGGAAACACCATATATTTT
len: 15; v_gene: TRBV5-4; abundance: .; j_gene: TRBJ1-2; d_gene: .; CDR3aa: CASSLGGISNYGYTF; CDR3nt: TGTGCCAGCAGCTTGGGAGGGATCTCTAACTATGGCTACACCTTC
len: 14; v_gene: TRBV3-1/TRBV3-2; abundance: few; j_gene: TRBJ2-1; d_gene: TRBD1; CDR3aa: CASSFRDRDNEQFF; CDR3nt: TGTGCCAGCAGCTTCCGGGACAGGGACAATGAGCAGTTCTTC
len: 12; v_gene: TRBV21-1; abundance: .; j_gene: TRBJ1-6; d_gene: .; CDR3aa: CASNRPNSPLHF; CDR3nt: TGTGCCAGCAACCGACCTAATTCACCCCTCCACTTT
len: 14; v_gene: TRBV7-9; abundance: .; j_gene: TRBJ1-1; d_gene: .; CDR3aa: CASSLGTLNTEAFF; CDR3nt: TGTGCCAGCAGCTTAGGGACATTGAACACTGAAGCTTTCTTT
len: 20; v_gene: TRBV21-1; abundance: .; j_gene: TRBJ2-7; d_gene: .; CDR3aa: CASSKDGPGGRLAGSSEQYF; CDR3nt: TGTGCCAGCAGCAAAGATGGTCCAGGGGGACGGCTAGCGGGAAGTAGCGAGCAGTACTTC
len: 14; v_gene: TRBV9; abundance: .; j_gene: TRBJ2-1; d_gene: TRBD2; CDR3aa: CASSASGENNEQFF; CDR3nt: TGTGCCAGCAGCGCCAGCGGGGAAAACAATGAGCAGTTCTTC
len: 17; v_gene: TRBV15; abundance: .; j_gene: TRBJ2-1; d_gene: .; CDR3aa: CATSRVPQGGGGNEQFF; CDR3nt: TGTGCCACCAGCAGAGTTCCCCAAGGCGGTGGGGGCAATGAGCAGTTCTTC